The 18 T cell receptor beta chains below come from one sample, sequenced in a study of T cells after yellow fever vaccination. TCRdb processed the 5' RACE reads anew with MiXCR; each CDR3 protein has one entry. The sample yields about 85,000 distinct CDR3 sequences, roughly 15% seen once. The sequencing here drew on CD8+ T cells not binding an NS4B(214-222) dextramer, sorted from PBMCs, taken approximately 22 days after the first yellow fever vaccination. The receptors were gathered from a man between 18 and 29 years old who received the YFV17D yellow fever vaccine.

This clonotype has a handful of counts. The chain has TRBV9 and TRBJ2-4; D possibly corresponds to TRBD1 (5 bases). The germline V and J ends were trimmed by 0 bases and 7 bases, with 11 bases remaining between them. Germline V gene lookup returns CDR1 SGDLS and CDR2 YYNGEE. CDR3 length: 14 amino acids. The CDR3 DNA reads TGTGCCAGCAGCGTAGGCTCAGGGCTCAACATTCAGTACTTC. Encoded protein: CASSVGSGLNIQYF.

The J gene is TRBJ2-3, the V gene TRBV6-5; tentative D call: TRBD2 (6 bases). Trimming shortened V by 0 bases and J by 4 bases, and 11 bases separated the two germline ends. The CDR3 sequence is 15 residues long. CDR1 MNHEY and CDR2 SVGAGI come from the germline V gene. CDR3 protein: CASSYSRDSSDTQYF. The CDR3 nucleotides are TGTGCCAGCAGTTACTCACGGGACTCCTCAGATACGCAGTATTTT.

V and J are TRBV27 and TRBJ2-2, with D perhaps TRBD1 or TRBD2 (5 bases each). Per germline, CDR1 MNHEY and CDR2 SMNVEV (reference sequence). V lost 1 base and J lost 0, with 12 bases in between. The CDR3 covers 17 residues. This CDR3 reads CASSLYGTGPNTGELFF. The CDR3 region has the DNA TGTGCCAGCAGTTTATATGGGACGGGACCGAACACCGGGGAGCTGTTTTTT.

In this sample, this clonotype turned up a few times. V and J are TRBV7-6 and TRBJ1-5; 8 bases fit TRBD1. Trimming cost V 4 bases and J 4 bases; bases outside gene matches: 6. Germline V gene data show CDR1 as SGHVS and CDR2 as FNYEAQ. The CDR3 covers 15 residues. The CDR3 nucleotides read TGTGCCAGCAGCTACGGACAGGGCCGGAATCAGCCCCAGCATTTT. Translation gives CASSYGQGRNQPQHF.

The count of this clonotype is one. The V gene is TRBV4-3, the J gene TRBJ2-1; TRBD2 might be the D (6 bases). CDR3 size: 14 residues. Germline assignment: CDR1 LGHNA and CDR2 YSLEER. V lost 7 bases and J 5 bases, leaving 15 bases between the germline ends. CDR3 residues: CASKGGRFDNEQFF. CDR3 sequence (DNA): TGCGCCAGCAAAGGAGGGCGTTTTGACAATGAGCAGTTCTTC.

The rearrangement uses TRBV7-9 and TRBJ2-3; 10 bases are shared with TRBD1. CDR1 and CDR2 from the germline V gene are SEHNR and FQNEAQ (reference sequence). V was pared by 4 bases and J by 11 bases, with 3 bases of the junction left unmatched. The CDR3 extends over 12 amino acids. The CDR3 DNA sequence: TGTGCCAGCAGCTCGGGACAGGGGAAGCAGTATTTT. Translating gives CASSSGQGKQYF.

V gene TRBV10-3 combines with J gene TRBJ2-7; D is possibly TRBD2 (5 bases). The CDR3 sequence is 13 residues long. Trimming left V 3 bases short and J 0 bases short, with 6 bases between. From germline, CDR1 is ENHRY and CDR2 SYGVKD. The DNA for the CDR3 is TGTGCCATCAGTGAAGGGAGCTCCTACGAGCAGTACTTC. Its protein product is CAISEGSSYEQYF.

This clonotype was picked up a small number of times. This CDR3 reads CASSWATGTGVGEQYF. In nucleotides, the CDR3 is TGCGCCAGCAGCTGGGCGACCGGGACAGGGGTGGGCGAGCAGTACTTC. The V gene is TRBV5-1, the J gene TRBJ2-7, with 10 bases that match TRBD1. The CDR3 totals 16 residues. Germline CDR1 is SGHRS and CDR2 is YFSETQ. V shed 3 bases, J shed 6 bases, and the junction held 12 bases outside the gene matches.

This clonotype was detected ten times or more. V gene TRBV7-9 combines with J gene TRBJ2-2, with 7 bases matching TRBD2. The CDR3 sequence is 15 residues long. Germline CDR1 and CDR2: SEHNR and FQNEAQ (reference sequence). The V segment lost 5 bases and the J segment 5 bases; nucleotides outside the gene matches: 8. CDR3 nucleotides: TGTGCCAGCAGCCTGCCGACTAGCAATACCGGGGAGCTGTTTTTT. This encodes CASSLPTSNTGELFF.

This clonotype was counted at least ten times. V gene TRBV4-1 combines with J gene TRBJ1-3; maybe TRBD1 (5 bases). The germline CDR1 and CDR2 sequences are MGHRA and YSYEKL. This CDR3 spans 15 amino acids. The V end was cut by 3 bases, the J end by 5 bases, with 14 bases between. The CDR3 nucleotides read TGCGCCAGCAGCCACCCAGGGTGGGGAAGAAACACCATATATTTT. It yields the protein CASSHPGWGRNTIYF.

This clonotype was seen a handful of times. The chain joins TRBV4-2 to TRBJ1-1; 8 positions match TRBD1. Germline loops: CDR1 LGHNA, CDR2 YNFKEQ. This CDR3 has 15 residues. V gave up 4 bases and J gave up 7 bases; unmatched junction bases: 11. DNA of the CDR3: TGTGCCAGCAGCCCTTTTTGGCAGGGGGCGGTTGAAGCTTTCTTT. Its protein product is CASSPFWQGAVEAFF.

This clonotype showed up just a few times. The chain recombines TRBV5-1 with TRBJ2-7; possible D gene TRBD2, 6 bases. Germline V gives CDR1 SGHRS, CDR2 YFSETQ. The germline V and J ends were trimmed by 1 base and 4 bases, with 12 bases remaining between them. CDR3 length: 14 residues. The CDR3, as DNA: TGCGCCAGCAGCTTGCTTCCGGGGGATTACGAGCAGTACTTC. Amino acid sequence: CASSLLPGDYEQYF.

This clonotype was seen only a few times. The chain is built from TRBV9 and TRBJ1-5, with unresolved D. The germline V gene has CDR1 SGDLS and CDR2 YYNGEE. Trimming shortened V by 0 bases and J by 2 bases, and 9 bases separated the two germline ends. The CDR3 length is 15 residues. Written as DNA, the CDR3 is TGTGCCAGCAGCGTAGGGCAGGAGGGCAATCAGCCCCAGCATTTT. It codes for CASSVGQEGNQPQHF.

CDR3 in DNA: TGTGCCAGCAGCCCGGAGCGGGGGCCCAACACCGGGGAGCTGTTTTTT. This gives the protein CASSPERGPNTGELFF. The J gene is TRBJ2-2, the V gene TRBV9, with TRBD2 matching over 8 bases. V shed 4 bases, J shed 2 bases, and the junction held 7 bases outside the gene matches. The CDR3 length is 16 residues. Looked up from germline, CDR1 is SGDLS and CDR2 is YYNGEE.

The chain recombines TRBV30 with TRBJ2-1, with TRBD1 as a possible D gene (6 bases). V lost 0 bases, J lost 5 bases, and 14 bases lay in between. The V gene's germline CDR1 is GTSNPN and CDR2 SVGIG (reference sequence). The CDR3 is made up of 15 amino acids. CDR3 region: CAWSVERGSDNEQFF. In DNA form, the CDR3 reads TGTGCCTGGAGTGTGGAGAGGGGGTCAGACAATGAGCAGTTCTTC.

This chain connects TRBV9 to TRBJ2-3; a weak D match, TRBD1 (5 bases). Trimming removed 3 bases from V and 2 bases from J, with 10 bases in between. CDR3 length: 14 residues. Germline V CDR1 and CDR2: SGDLS, YYNGEE. The CDR3 protein is CASSAEQATDTQYF. The CDR3 DNA reads TGTGCCAGCAGCGCTGAACAGGCCACAGATACGCAGTATTTT.

The V gene is TRBV10-3, the J gene TRBJ2-7; either TRBD1 or TRBD2 may fit D (5 bases each). This CDR3 comprises 15 residues. Germline V CDR1 and CDR2: ENHRY, SYGVKD. V was pared by 3 bases and J by 2 bases, with 14 bases between. The CDR3 sequence: CAISEGTHGAYEQYF. In DNA form, the CDR3 reads TGTGCCATCAGTGAAGGGACCCACGGCGCCTACGAGCAGTACTTC.

This clonotype was picked up many times. This chain connects TRBV10-3 to TRBJ1-4; D call uncertain. V shed 6 bases and J shed 8 bases, with 13 bases lying between them. Germline V gene sequence: CDR1 ENHRY, CDR2 SYGVKD. The CDR3 is made up of 13 amino acids. The DNA of the CDR3 is TGTGCCATCAGGCCGGGAACGGGGGAAAAACTGTTTTTT. It yields the protein CAIRPGTGEKLFF.